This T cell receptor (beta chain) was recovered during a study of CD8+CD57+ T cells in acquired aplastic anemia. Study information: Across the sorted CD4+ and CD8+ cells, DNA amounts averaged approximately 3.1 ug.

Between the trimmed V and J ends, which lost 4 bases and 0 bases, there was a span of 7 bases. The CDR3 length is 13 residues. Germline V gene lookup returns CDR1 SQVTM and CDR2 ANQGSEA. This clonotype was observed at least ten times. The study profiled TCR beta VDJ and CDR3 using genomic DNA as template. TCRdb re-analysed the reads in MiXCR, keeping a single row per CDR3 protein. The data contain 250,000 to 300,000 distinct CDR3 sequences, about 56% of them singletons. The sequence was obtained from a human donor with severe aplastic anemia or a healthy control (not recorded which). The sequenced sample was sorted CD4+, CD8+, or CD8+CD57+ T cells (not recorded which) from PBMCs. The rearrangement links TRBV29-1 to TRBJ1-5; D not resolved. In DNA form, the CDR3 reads TGCAGCGTTGGGCAGTATAGCAATCAGCCCCAGCATTTT. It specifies CSVGQYSNQPQHF.